This TCR beta chain was profiled in a study of blood T cell repertoires in COVID-19. Across the study: Sites in the United States, Italy and Spain provided acute and convalescent COVID-19 samples. In each case, the material was cDNA or gDNA derived from T cells, B-cell-depleted T cells, or PBMCs.

The V gene's germline CDR1 is ENHRY and CDR2 SYGVKD. The trim removed 6 bases at V and 2 bases at J, leaving 7 bases unmatched. The CDR3 length is 16 residues. In the authors' methods: Estimation of nucleated cell counts was performed using reference gene primer amplification. Only in-frame clones appear in the TCRdb table, and some are missing; sequencing was by immunoSEQ multiplex PCR. The V and J calls and clone size come from that table; D and trimming were worked out from the DNA. The sample consists of 150,000 to 170,000 clones, about 90% of them appearing once. Material for sequencing was peripheral blood. This TCR came from a man aged 50-59 years with acute or convalescent COVID-19. This chain uses TRBV10-3 with TRBJ2-3; the match to TRBD2 covers 11 bases. The chain's CDR3 is CAISSGLAANTDTQYF. CDR3 DNA sequence: TGTGCCATCAGCTCGGGACTAGCGGCGAACACAGATACGCAGTATTTT.